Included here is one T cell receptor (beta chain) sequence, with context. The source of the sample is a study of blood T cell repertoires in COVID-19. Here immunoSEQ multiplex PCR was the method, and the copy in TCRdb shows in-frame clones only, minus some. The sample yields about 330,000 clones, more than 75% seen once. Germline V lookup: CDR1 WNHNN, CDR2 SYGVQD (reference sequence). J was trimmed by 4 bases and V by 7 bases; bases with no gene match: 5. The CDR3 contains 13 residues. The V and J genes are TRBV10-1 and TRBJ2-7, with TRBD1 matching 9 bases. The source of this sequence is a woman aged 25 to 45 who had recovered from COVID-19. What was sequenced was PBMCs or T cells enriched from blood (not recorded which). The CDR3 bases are TGCGCCAGCAAGTCGGGACAGGGATACGAGCAGTACTTC. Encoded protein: CASKSGQGYEQYF.